These T cell receptor beta chains were read from a single sample in a study of T cell changes during pregnancy in multiple sclerosis. Here immunoSEQ multiplex PCR was the method, and the copy in TCRdb shows in-frame clones only, minus some. The sample has about 100,000 clones, 85% to 95% seen once; the top ten hold approximately 0.97%. The sample was peripheral blood, taken before pregnancy. The receptors stem from a female donor with multiple sclerosis, enrolled in a pregnancy study. The conserved cysteine and the conserved F or W are not part of the CDR3 here.

V gene: TRBV14; CDR3 length: 12; CDR3 protein: ASSQESGYYGYT
V gene: TRBV9; CDR3 length: 12; CDR3 protein: ASNEIGQGPQAF
V gene: TRBV16; CDR3 length: 11; CDR3 protein: ASSQQGTAEAF
V gene: TRBV7-2; CDR3 length: 10; CDR3 protein: ASGENSYEQY
V gene: TRBV6-1; CDR3 length: 11; CDR3 protein: ASSEAPGGYGH
V gene: TRBV9; CDR3 length: 13; CDR3 protein: ASSVAGRGNNEQF
V gene: TRBV5-1; CDR3 length: 12; CDR3 protein: ASSLSAKNTEAF
V gene: TRBV14; CDR3 length: 15; CDR3 protein: ASSQTTPRRPNEKLF
V gene: TRBV7-2; CDR3 length: 14; CDR3 protein: ASSSPPQDWTDTQY
V gene: TRBV11-2; CDR3 length: 12; CDR3 protein: ASSPGMRAGELF
V gene: TRBV11-2; CDR3 length: 14; CDR3 protein: ASSKGLAGGPDEQY
V gene: TRBV30; CDR3 length: 11; CDR3 protein: AWSAGIYNEQF
V gene: TRBV11-2; CDR3 length: 13; CDR3 protein: ASSWTEIHEGGYT
V gene: TRBV7-3; CDR3 length: 14; CDR3 protein: ASSLTGTSGLNEQF
V gene: TRBV19; CDR3 length: 14; CDR3 protein: ASSIRSGLAKNIQY
V gene: TRBV7-3; CDR3 length: 12; CDR3 protein: ASSLNPTDNEQF
V gene: TRBV7-6; CDR3 length: 11; CDR3 protein: ASSQGQSTEAF
V gene: TRBV19; CDR3 length: 14; CDR3 protein: ASTDRAGTSSYEQY
V gene: TRBV2; CDR3 length: 9; CDR3 protein: ATQAGYEQY
V gene: TRBV28; CDR3 length: 12; CDR3 protein: ASNPGQGIYGYT
V gene: TRBV6-1; CDR3 length: 11; CDR3 protein: ASSEENLREQY
V gene: TRBV2; CDR3 length: 15; CDR3 protein: ASSEEGGLAFADTQY
V gene: TRBV2; CDR3 length: 10; CDR3 protein: ANPGQSYGYT
V gene: TRBV13; CDR3 length: 13; CDR3 protein: ASSFIDGGDGGYT
V gene: TRBV4-2; CDR3 length: 13; CDR3 protein: ASSQGYRSTGELF
V gene: TRBV27; CDR3 length: 13; CDR3 protein: ASSLGAAGSQPQH
V gene: TRBV5-5; CDR3 length: 10; CDR3 protein: ASSYPSEKLF
V gene: TRBV10-3; CDR3 length: 11; CDR3 protein: AISDGENTEAF
V gene: TRBV28; CDR3 length: 12; CDR3 protein: ASSLGGVNYEQY
V gene: TRBV5-1; CDR3 length: 13; CDR3 protein: ASSFATGQTDTQY
V gene: TRBV5-4; CDR3 length: 14; CDR3 protein: ASSLQGGSSYNEQF
V gene: TRBV11-2; CDR3 length: 12; CDR3 protein: ASSRTSEYNEQF
V gene: TRBV27; CDR3 length: 13; CDR3 protein: ASSLRLGGYNEQF
V gene: TRBV30; CDR3 length: 13; CDR3 protein: AWSSPGRSNYGYT
V gene: TRBV6-1; CDR3 length: 11; CDR3 protein: ASTRQGTYEQY
V gene: TRBV9; CDR3 length: 14; CDR3 protein: ASSVGWGGLRDTGT
V gene: TRBV7-9; CDR3 length: 13; CDR3 protein: ASSLSGTGRETQY
V gene: TRBV13; CDR3 length: 14; CDR3 protein: ASSLTSGRPGNEQF
V gene: TRBV4-1; CDR3 length: 14; CDR3 protein: ASSQVAAGTYNEQF
V gene: TRBV28; CDR3 length: 12; CDR3 protein: ASSRLALLDEQY
V gene: TRBV30; CDR3 length: 12; CDR3 protein: AWSPGQGGEKLF
V gene: TRBV7-6; CDR3 length: 14; CDR3 protein: ASSQRGTSGFYEQY
V gene: TRBV27; CDR3 length: 12; CDR3 protein: ASSLGGVQGLAF
V gene: TRBV5-4; CDR3 length: 14; CDR3 protein: ASSTPRAHSPDTQY
V gene: TRBV11-2; CDR3 length: 10; CDR3 protein: ASSFAGVEAF
V gene: TRBV7-8; CDR3 length: 11; CDR3 protein: ASSLELGDEQF
V gene: TRBV27; CDR3 length: 12; CDR3 protein: ASSLTGRNQPQH
V gene: TRBV9; CDR3 length: 10; CDR3 protein: ASSVARGEAF
V gene: TRBV7-3; CDR3 length: 10; CDR3 protein: ASSLTPGEQF
V gene: TRBV6-5; CDR3 length: 11; CDR3 protein: ASSRDGNQPQH
V gene: TRBV18; CDR3 length: 12; CDR3 protein: ASSLGTANTEAF
V gene: TRBV27; CDR3 length: 10; CDR3 protein: ASRPTGDGYT
V gene: TRBV7-6; CDR3 length: 15; CDR3 protein: ASSWGPPGDRGYEQY
V gene: TRBV10-3; CDR3 length: 13; CDR3 protein: AISPTASNTGELF
V gene: TRBV6-5; CDR3 length: 14; CDR3 protein: ASSFWTGQGAETQY